This T cell receptor beta chain is from a study of Ad26.COV2.S vaccination and SARS-CoV-2 variants. On the study more broadly: Dosing was one shot or two shots 56 days apart.

Here immunoSEQ multiplex PCR was the method, and the copy in TCRdb shows in-frame clones only, minus some. The sample has about 680,000 clones, 70% to 90% seen once. Stated treatment: 15 to 20 received Ad26.COV2.S at low or high dose, single or two shots; 5 received placebo; per-sample allocation not given. The study sampled participants on day 63 after the first vaccine or placebo injection. CDR1 is LGHDT, CDR2 YNNKEL, per germline (reference sequence). This CDR3 has 15 residues. Trimming took 2 bases from V and 4 from J, leaving 14 bases between them. The source material was peripheral blood, sampled in a trial of Ad26.COV2.S vaccine versus placebo. This sequence joins TRBV3-1 (or the pseudogene TRBV3-2) and TRBJ2-5; D ambiguous. This TCR came from a person aged 18-65 years who received the Ad26.COV2.S COVID-19 vaccine or a placebo. The CDR3 reads CASSQSRSYSETQYF. The CDR3 bases are TGTGCCAGCAGCCAATCGAGGTCCTATTCAGAGACCCAGTACTTC.